The clone carrying this T cell receptor beta chain occurred many times. Its specificity is unknown. In TCRdb, the 5' RACE reads were re-called with MiXCR into one record per CDR3 protein. Found here are some 630,000 distinct CDR3 sequences, under 8.5% of them singletons; the top ten hold over 1.5%. These data belong to a study of identical twins. Study-level points and caveats: Without tracking the same donors, conclusions rested on cross-sectional statistical analysis.

The data also belong to a second study, concerning yellow fever vaccine responses in identical twins.

This TCR was recovered from a woman in her late teens or twenties in good health. The sequenced material came from PBMCs.

CDR3: CASSLEDDRAGRTEAFF. In DNA form, the CDR3 reads TGTGCCAGCAGCTTAGAGGACGACAGGGCGGGGAGGACTGAAGCTTTCTTT. The chain has TRBV7-8 and TRBJ1-1; TRBD1 aligns across 7 bases. V gave up 1 base and J gave up 5 bases; unmatched junction bases: 13. CDR1 is SGHVS and CDR2 is FQNEAQ in the germline V gene. The CDR3 runs 17 residues.